Reported below is one TCR beta chain. Its ends do not fully match the called genes, so a read error is possible. The sample belongs to a study of T cells in Graves' hyperthyroidism and ophthalmopathy. The source material, RNA transcripts, was used to amplify TCR beta CDR3 regions. When the TCR CDR3 underwent first-round RT-PCR, the HTBI primer set was used. From the multiplex PCR reads, TCRdb called clonotypes with MiXCR, one entry per CDR3 protein. The profile shows about 200,000 distinct CDR3 sequences, about 17% of them singletons. Germline CDR1 reads MGHRA; CDR2 reads YSYEKL. This CDR3 contains 13 residues.

This rearrangement joins TRBV4-1 to TRBJ1-1; D not certain. Sequencing was carried out using blood. This TCR derives from a middle-aged man with Graves' hyperthyroidism. CDR3 sequence: CASSQSPNTEASF. The CDR3 coding sequence is TGCGCCAGCAGCCAAAGTCCGAACACCGAAGCTTCCTTT.